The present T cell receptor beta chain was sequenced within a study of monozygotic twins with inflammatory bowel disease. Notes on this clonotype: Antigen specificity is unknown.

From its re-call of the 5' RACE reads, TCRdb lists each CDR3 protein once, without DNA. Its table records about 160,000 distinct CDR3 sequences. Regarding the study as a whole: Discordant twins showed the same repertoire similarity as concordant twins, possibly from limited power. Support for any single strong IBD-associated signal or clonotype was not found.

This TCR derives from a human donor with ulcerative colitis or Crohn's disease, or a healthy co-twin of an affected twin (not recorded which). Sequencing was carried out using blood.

Here the CDR3 reads CASSPQDSYSNQPQHF. This chain uses TRBV18 with TRBJ1-5. The CDR3 length is 16 residues. Per germline, CDR1 KGHSH and CDR2 LQKENI.